The sequence of this T cell receptor (beta chain) was determined in a study of shared clonotypes between healthy human individuals. In the original analysis: ImmunoSEQ output lacked quality scores and full-length reads, limiting matched filtering. The protocol was immunoSEQ multiplex PCR, while the TCRdb copy is restricted to in-frame clones and leaves out a portion. Clone size and V and J calls were adopted from that table, with D and trimming inferred from the DNA. The table includes 1.5 million to 1.9 million clones, under 99% detected once. V was trimmed by 8 bases and J by 4 bases, leaving 17 bases between them. The CDR3 length is 14 residues. CDR1 and CDR2 from the germline V gene are MNHNS and SASEGT. None of the donors, who were healthy HIV-negative adults, had recently had acute infections or vaccinations.

This clonotype was obtained from a man aged 25 to 40 in good health. Sequences were obtained from naive CD4+ T cells sorted from blood. The subset was: CD45RA+ positively selected. The rearrangement links TRBV6-1 to TRBJ1-2; D ambiguous. In DNA form, the CDR3 reads TGTGCCAGCGTAACAAGCAGTCGGGTCTATGGCTACACCTTC. Amino acids: CASVTSSRVYGYTF.